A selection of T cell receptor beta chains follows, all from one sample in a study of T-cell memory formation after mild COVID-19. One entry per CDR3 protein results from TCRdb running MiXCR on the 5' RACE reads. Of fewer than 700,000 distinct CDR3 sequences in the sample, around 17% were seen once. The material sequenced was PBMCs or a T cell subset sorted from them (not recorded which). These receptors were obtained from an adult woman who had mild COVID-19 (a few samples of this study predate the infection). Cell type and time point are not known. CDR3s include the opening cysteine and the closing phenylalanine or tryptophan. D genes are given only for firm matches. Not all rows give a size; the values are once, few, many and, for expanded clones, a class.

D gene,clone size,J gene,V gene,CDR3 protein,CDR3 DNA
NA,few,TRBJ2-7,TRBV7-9,CASRLKGEDEQYF,TGTGCCAGCAGACTCAAGGGGGAGGACGAGCAGTACTTC
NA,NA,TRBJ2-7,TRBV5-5,CASRTGSSYEQYF,TGTGCCAGCAGAACCGGGAGCTCCTACGAGCAGTACTTC
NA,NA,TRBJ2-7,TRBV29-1,CSVGGIREQYF,TGCAGCGTTGGTGGGATTCGCGAGCAGTACTTC
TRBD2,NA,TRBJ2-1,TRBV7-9,CASSLLTGGSCFF,TGTGCCAGCAGCTTGTTAACGGGAGGAAGTTGTTTCTTC
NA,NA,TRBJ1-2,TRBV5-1,CASSTDSHYGYTF,TGCGCCAGCAGCACGGACAGCCACTATGGCTACACCTTC
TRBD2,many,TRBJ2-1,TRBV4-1,CASSQGAGGHYNEQFF,TGCGCCAGCAGCCAAGGAGCGGGGGGGCATTACAATGAGCAGTTCTTC
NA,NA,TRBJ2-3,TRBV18,CASSPISEGTDTQYF,TGTGCCAGCTCACCAATCAGTGAGGGCACAGATACGCAGTATTTT
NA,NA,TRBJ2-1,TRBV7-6,CASSLGPPLSYNEQFF,TGTGCCAGCAGCTTAGGACCTCCCCTTTCCTACAATGAGCAGTTCTTC
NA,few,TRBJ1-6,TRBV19,CASSISDDSPLHF,TGTGCCAGTAGTATATCGGACGATTCACCCCTCCACTTT
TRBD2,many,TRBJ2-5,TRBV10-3,CAISGAGTTYQETQYF,TGTGCCATCAGTGGGGCCGGGACTACCTACCAAGAGACCCAGTACTTC
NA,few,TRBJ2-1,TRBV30,CAWSTSNENEQFF,TGTGCCTGGAGTACTAGCAATGAGAATGAGCAGTTCTTC
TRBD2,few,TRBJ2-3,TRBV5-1,CASSLDLAGANPTDTQYF,TGCGCCAGCAGCTTGGATTTAGCGGGGGCAAACCCCACAGATACGCAGTATTTT
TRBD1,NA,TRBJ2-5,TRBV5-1,CASSLDDRVRETQYF,TGCGCCAGCAGCTTGGACGACAGGGTTCGAGAGACCCAGTACTTC
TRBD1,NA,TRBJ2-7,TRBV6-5,CASSSSGTGTYEQYF,TGTGCCAGCAGTTCATCCGGGACAGGGACCTACGAGCAGTACTTC
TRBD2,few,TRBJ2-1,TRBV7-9,CASSARDYDRNEQFF,TGTGCCAGCAGCGCCCGGGACTATGATCGCAATGAGCAGTTCTTC
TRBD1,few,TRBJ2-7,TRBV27,CASSTTRGHLGYEQYF,TGTGCCAGCAGCACTACTAGGGGGCATTTGGGATACGAGCAGTACTTC
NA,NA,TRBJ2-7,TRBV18,CASSPRSGGNPYEQYF,TGTGCCAGCTCACCCCGAAGTGGAGGGAATCCCTACGAGCAGTACTTC
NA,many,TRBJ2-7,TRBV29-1,CSVYTGSSYEQYF,TGCAGCGTATATACAGGGTCATCCTACGAGCAGTACTTC
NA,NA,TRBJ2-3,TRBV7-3,CASSSNIGRFTDTQYF,TGTGCCAGCAGCTCTAACATCGGCCGGTTCACAGATACGCAGTATTTT
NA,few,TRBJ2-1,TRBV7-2,CASSLVRGSLDEQFF,TGTGCCAGCAGCTTAGTTAGAGGGAGCTTGGATGAGCAGTTCTTC
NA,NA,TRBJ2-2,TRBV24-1,CATSDLAANTGELFF,TGTGCCACCAGTGATCTGGCGGCGAACACCGGGGAGCTGTTTTTT
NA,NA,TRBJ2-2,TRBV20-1,CSAREVGENTGELFF,TGCAGTGCTAGAGAGGTGGGAGAGAACACCGGGGAGCTGTTTTTT
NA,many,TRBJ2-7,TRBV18,CASSPRAREDEQYF,TGTGCCAGCTCACCACGAGCGAGGGAAGACGAGCAGTACTTC
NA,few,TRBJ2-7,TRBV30,CAWSVQAGLGEQYF,TGTGCCTGGAGTGTACAAGCAGGGCTGGGGGAGCAGTACTTC
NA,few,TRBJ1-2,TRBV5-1,CASSVQVGGNYGYTF,TGCGCCAGCAGCGTACAGGTTGGGGGTAACTATGGCTACACCTTC
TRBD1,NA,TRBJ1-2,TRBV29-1,CSVRGDRTNYGYTF,TGCAGCGTCCGCGGGGACAGGACTAACTATGGCTACACCTTC
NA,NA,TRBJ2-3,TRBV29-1,CSATPQGKSTDTQYF,TGCAGCGCCACCCCACAGGGAAAATCTACAGATACGCAGTATTTT
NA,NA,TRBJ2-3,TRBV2,CASSDNLGGYTDTQYF,TGTGCCAGCAGTGATAACCTCGGCGGGTATACAGATACGCAGTATTTT